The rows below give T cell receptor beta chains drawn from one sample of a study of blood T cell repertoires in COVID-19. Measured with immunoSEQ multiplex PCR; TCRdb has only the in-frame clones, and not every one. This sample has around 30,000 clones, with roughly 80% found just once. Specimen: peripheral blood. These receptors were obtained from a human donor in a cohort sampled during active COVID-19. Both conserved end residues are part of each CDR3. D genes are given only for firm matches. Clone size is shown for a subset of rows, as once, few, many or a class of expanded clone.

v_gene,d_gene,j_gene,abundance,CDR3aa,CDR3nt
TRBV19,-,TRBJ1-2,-,CASTRTGDGLYGYTF,TGTGCCAGTACCCGAACGGGGGACGGACTCTATGGCTACACCTTC
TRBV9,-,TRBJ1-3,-,CASSVGQSSGNTIYF,TGTGCCAGCAGCGTCGGACAGTCCTCTGGAAACACCATATATTTT
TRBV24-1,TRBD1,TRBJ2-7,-,CATSDAGGGHEQYF,TGTGCCACCAGTGATGCAGGGGGCGGACACGAGCAGTACTTC
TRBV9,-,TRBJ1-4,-,CASSEYPQGKLFF,TGTGCCAGCAGCGAGTACCCGCAGGGAAAACTGTTTTTT
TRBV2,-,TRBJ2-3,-,CASSGRDTQYF,TGTGCCAGCAGTGGGAGGGATACGCAGTATTTT
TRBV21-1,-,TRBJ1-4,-,CASSKERVKNEKLFF,TGTGCCAGCAGCAAAGAGCGGGTTAAGAATGAAAAACTGTTTTTT
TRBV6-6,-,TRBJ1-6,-,CASSAGESSPLHF,TGTGCCAGCAGTGCCGGGGAGTCTTCACCCCTCCACTTT
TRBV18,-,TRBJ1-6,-,CASSPQGDNSPLHF,TGTGCCAGCTCACCACAGGGGGATAATTCACCCCTCCACTTT
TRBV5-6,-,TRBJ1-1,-,CASSRQNTEAFF,TGTGCCAGCAGCCGACAGAACACTGAAGCTTTCTTT
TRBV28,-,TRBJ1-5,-,CASRPRGTHQPQHF,TGTGCCAGCAGACCGAGGGGGACACATCAGCCCCAGCATTTT
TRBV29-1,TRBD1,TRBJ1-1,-,CSVTTGGNTEAFF,TGCAGCGTTACGACAGGGGGTAACACTGAAGCTTTCTTT
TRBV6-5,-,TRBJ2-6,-,CASSYSGTSGANVLTF,TGTGCCAGCAGTTACTCGGGGACATCTGGGGCCAACGTCCTGACTTTC
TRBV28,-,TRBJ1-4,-,CATATSGRKLFF,TGTGCCACTGCTACTAGCGGAAGAAAACTGTTTTTT
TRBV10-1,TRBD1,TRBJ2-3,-,CASTRDSSDTQYF,TGCGCCAGCACCCGGGACAGTTCAGATACGCAGTATTTT
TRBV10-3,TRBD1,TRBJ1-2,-,CALRVGQGMTNYGYTF,TGTGCCCTGCGAGTGGGACAGGGGATGACTAACTATGGCTACACCTTC
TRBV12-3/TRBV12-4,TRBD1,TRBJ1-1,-,CASTRQGRAEAFF,TGTGCCAGCACACGACAGGGGAGGGCTGAAGCTTTCTTT
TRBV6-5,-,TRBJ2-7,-,CASSYIPHRGLYEQYF,TGTGCCAGCAGTTACATCCCTCACAGGGGACTCTACGAGCAGTACTTC
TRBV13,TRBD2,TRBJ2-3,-,CASTRPPLAGGHTDTQYF,TGTGCCAGCACCCGGCCCCCACTAGCGGGGGGTCACACAGATACGCAGTATTTT
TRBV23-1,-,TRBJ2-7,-,CASSQSMLVRQIIYEQYF,TGCGCCAGCAGTCAATCGATGTTAGTGCGACAGATAATCTACGAGCAGTACTTC
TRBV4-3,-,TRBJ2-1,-,CASSQDFASSNEQFF,TGCGCCAGCAGCCAAGATTTCGCGTCGAGCAACGAGCAGTTCTTC
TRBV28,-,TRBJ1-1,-,CASSLREYRVRTEAFF,TGTGCCAGCAGTTTAAGAGAATACAGGGTGAGGACTGAAGCTTTCTTT
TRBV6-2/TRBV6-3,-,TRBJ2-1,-,CASSPHLPSPENEQFF,TGTGCCAGCAGTCCCCACTTGCCTAGCCCCGAGAATGAGCAGTTCTTC
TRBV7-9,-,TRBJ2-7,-,CASSYALGALRYEQYF,TGTGCCAGCAGCTATGCCCTGGGGGCGCTACGTTACGAGCAGTACTTC
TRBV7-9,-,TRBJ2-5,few,CASTFSQETQYF,TGTGCCAGCACGTTCAGCCAAGAGACCCAGTACTTC
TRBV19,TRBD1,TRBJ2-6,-,CASTLGQGTGANVLTF,TGTGCCAGTACCTTGGGACAGGGGACTGGGGCCAACGTCCTGACTTTC
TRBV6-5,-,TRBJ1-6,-,CASSYSGGNLSPLHF,TGTGCCAGCAGTTACTCGGGGGGAAACCTTTCACCCCTCCACTTT
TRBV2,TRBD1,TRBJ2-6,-,CASSPTGGPGANVLTF,TGTGCCAGCAGTCCTACAGGGGGCCCTGGGGCCAACGTCCTGACTTTC
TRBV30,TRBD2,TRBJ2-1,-,CACKSGSSYNEQFF,TGTGCCTGTAAAAGCGGGAGCTCCTACAATGAGCAGTTCTTC
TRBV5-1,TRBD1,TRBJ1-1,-,CASSFGTEGTEAFF,TGCGCCAGCAGCTTTGGGACAGAAGGCACTGAAGCTTTCTTT
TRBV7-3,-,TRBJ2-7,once,CASSLFHGAYEQYF,TGTGCCAGCAGCTTATTTCATGGAGCCTACGAGCAGTACTTC
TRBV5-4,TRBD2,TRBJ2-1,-,CASSLNVRGGGDEQFF,TGTGCCAGCAGCTTGAACGTTCGGGGGGGCGGCGATGAGCAGTTCTTC
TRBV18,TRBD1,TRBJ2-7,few,CASSPRQGWSYEQYF,TGTGCCAGCTCACCGAGACAGGGCTGGAGTTACGAGCAGTACTTC
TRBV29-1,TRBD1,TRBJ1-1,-,CSVGGQGVVTEAFF,TGCAGCGTTGGCGGGCAGGGGGTCGTCACTGAAGCTTTCTTT
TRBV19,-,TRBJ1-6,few,CASNPPQAGSPLHF,TGTGCCAGTAACCCTCCGCAAGCGGGTTCACCCCTCCACTTT
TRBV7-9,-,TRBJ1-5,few,CASSFGGASYQPQHF,TGTGCCAGCAGCTTTGGTGGGGCTTCATATCAGCCCCAGCATTTT
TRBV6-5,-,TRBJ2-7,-,CASSQGYSYEQYF,TGTGCCAGCAGCCAGGGGTACTCCTACGAGCAGTACTTC
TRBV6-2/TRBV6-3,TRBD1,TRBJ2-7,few,CASSYLGQGSYEQYF,TGTGCCAGCAGTTATCTCGGACAGGGATCCTACGAGCAGTACTTC
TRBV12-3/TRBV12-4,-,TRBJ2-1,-,CASSDGTFNEQFF,TGTGCCAGCAGCGACGGGACTTTCAATGAGCAGTTCTTC
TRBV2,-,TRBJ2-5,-,CASRGTWAQETQYF,TGTGCCAGCAGGGGCACTTGGGCCCAAGAGACCCAGTACTTC
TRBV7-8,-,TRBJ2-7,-,CASSLNPEAGQYPYEQYF,TGTGCCAGCAGCTTAAACCCTGAAGCAGGGCAATACCCCTACGAGCAGTACTTC
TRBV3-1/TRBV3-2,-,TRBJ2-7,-,CASSQGRALYEQYF,TGTGCCAGCAGCCAAGGCAGGGCCCTTTACGAGCAGTACTTC
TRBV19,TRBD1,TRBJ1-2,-,CASSISGGVGGYTF,TGTGCCAGTAGTATATCAGGGGGCGTTGGTGGCTACACCTTC
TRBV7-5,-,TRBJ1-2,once,CARSAGTALLRTYGYTF,TGTGCCAGAAGTGCCGGGACAGCTCTCCTCCGAACTTATGGCTACACCTTC
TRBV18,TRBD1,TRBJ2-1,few,CASSFRDRPTDEQFF,TGTGCCAGCTCATTCCGGGACAGGCCTACGGATGAGCAGTTCTTC
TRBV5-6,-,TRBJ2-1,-,CASGPRGGSYNEQFF,TGTGCCAGCGGGCCTAGGGGGGGCTCCTACAATGAGCAGTTCTTC
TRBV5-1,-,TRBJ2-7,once,CASSLIESYEQYF,TGCGCCAGCAGCTTAATAGAATCCTACGAGCAGTACTTC
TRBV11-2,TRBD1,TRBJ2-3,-,CASSSTGGAGGTDTQYF,TGTGCCAGCAGCTCCACAGGGGGAGCGGGCGGCACAGATACGCAGTATTTT
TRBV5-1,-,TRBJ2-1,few,CASSLAPGTQYNEQFF,TGCGCCAGCAGCTTGGCACCCGGGACACAATACAATGAGCAGTTCTTC